Listed below are T cell receptor beta chains from one sample, sequenced in a study of human T cells and chemical hapten exposure. MiXCR, applied by TCRdb to the RACE reads, yields one record per CDR3 protein. The data hold 150,000 to 200,000 distinct CDR3 sequences, with around 20% observed a single time. Material: whole blood, obtained in connection with sensitization to the hapten diphenylcyclopropenone (DPC). These receptors were collected from a woman aged 50 to 65 with alopecia areata. Some clones in this sample may be carry-over from other donors' samples. Each CDR3 is given with its conserved first and last residue. The D gene is left open where the match is weak. For some rows the clone size is stated as once, few or many, or as a class when expanded; others skip it.

D gene,V gene,clone size,J gene,CDR3 DNA,CDR3 protein
TRBD2,TRBV20-1,NA,TRBJ2-3,TGCAGTGCTCCAGAGATTGGGGGACCGGGACTAAGAGTTGAGAGAGATACGCAGTATTTT,CSAPEIGGPGLRVERDTQYF
NA,TRBV4-2,NA,TRBJ2-7,TGTGCCAGCAGCCAAGACGCCGGGGCCTACGAGCAGTACTTC,CASSQDAGAYEQYF
NA,TRBV4-1,few,TRBJ2-1,TGCGCCAGCAGCCACCCAGGGGGCGCGCAGCGGGAACGCTACTACAATGAGCAGTTCTTC,CASSHPGGAQRERYYNEQFF
TRBD2,TRBV3-1,NA,TRBJ2-7,TGTGCCAGCAGCCAGGGGGACTATAGTTTCCAGTACTTC,CASSQGDYSFQYF
TRBD2,TRBV7-6,NA,TRBJ2-7,TGTGCCAGCAGCCAGCCCCTAGCGGGACTCTACGAGCAGTACTTC,CASSQPLAGLYEQYF
NA,TRBV5-1,few,TRBJ2-5,TGCGCCAGCAGCTCGCCGGGACGGCCAGAGACCCAGTACTTC,CASSSPGRPETQYF
NA,TRBV2,few,TRBJ1-3,TGTGCCTGCACATGGACTTCTGGAAACACCATATATTTT,CACTWTSGNTIYF
TRBD2,TRBV10-3,NA,TRBJ2-1,TGTGCCATCAGTGAGGGGGGTAGCGGGAAAAATGAGCAGTTCTTC,CAISEGGSGKNEQFF
TRBD2,TRBV12-3/TRBV12-4,NA,TRBJ2-3,TGTGCCAGCAGTTTATTGGCGGGAGGGGAGTATTTT,CASSLLAGGEYF
NA,TRBV21-1,few,TRBJ2-5,TGTGCCAGCAGCAAGGTACAAGAGACCCAGTACTTC,CASSKVQETQYF
NA,TRBV7-9,NA,TRBJ2-3,TGTGCCAGCAGGACGACGGGGACAGATACGCAGTATTTT,CASRTTGTDTQYF
TRBD1,TRBV2,few,TRBJ1-2,TGTGCCAGCAGTGAAGTTCAGGGGGTCGGGTATGGCTACACCTTC,CASSEVQGVGYGYTF
TRBD1,TRBV29-1,few,TRBJ1-1,TGCAGCGTTGTCTTTGGGCGGACAGGAGAAGCTTTCTTT,CSVVFGRTGEAFF
NA,TRBV3-1,few,TRBJ1-2,TGTGCCAGCAGCCTTCGACAGCTCTATGGCTACACCTTC,CASSLRQLYGYTF
TRBD2,TRBV14,few,TRBJ2-1,TGTGCCAGCAGCCCCACTAGCGGGAGTTACAATGAGCAGTTCTTC,CASSPTSGSYNEQFF
NA,TRBV29-1,NA,TRBJ2-1,TGCAGCGTTGAAGACCGGGGTAGTCCATCCTACAATGAGCAGTTCTTC,CSVEDRGSPSYNEQFF
TRBD1,TRBV3-1,many,TRBJ2-2,TGTGCCAGCAGCCAAGTGGCGACAGGGCCAAACACCGGGGAGCTGTTTTTT,CASSQVATGPNTGELFF
TRBD2,TRBV3-1,NA,TRBJ2-1,TGTGCCAGCAGCCCAACGGGACTAGCGGGAGGTTCGCAGTTCTTC,CASSPTGLAGGSQFF
NA,TRBV5-6,once,TRBJ2-6,TGTGCCAGCAGCTTGGTAAGGTCTCCTGGGGCCAACGTCCTGACTTTC,CASSLVRSPGANVLTF
NA,TRBV5-6,many,TRBJ1-1,TGTGCCAGCAGCTTAGGCAGGGGCACTGAAGCTTTCTTT,CASSLGRGTEAFF
TRBD2,TRBV19,NA,TRBJ2-1,TGTGCCAGTAGTTGGCTAGCGGGGAGCTCCTACAATGAGCAGTTCTTC,CASSWLAGSSYNEQFF
NA,TRBV3-1,few,TRBJ2-3,TGTGCCAGCAGCCAAGGTGGGGCAGATACGCAGTATTTT,CASSQGGADTQYF
NA,TRBV7-2,NA,TRBJ2-3,TGTGCCAGCAGCCGGACCCCTTCAGATACGCAGTATTTT,CASSRTPSDTQYF
NA,TRBV7-2,NA,TRBJ1-2,TGTGCCAGCAGCTCGAGGGCCCGAGACCCCTATGGCTACACCTTC,CASSSRARDPYGYTF
NA,TRBV6-1,few,TRBJ2-5,TGTGCCAGCAGTGGGGGATTGAGCCCCCAAGAGACCCAGTACTTC,CASSGGLSPQETQYF
NA,TRBV30,NA,TRBJ2-2,TGTGCCTGGAGTCCCTCAGCGGGCCGTTGGACCGGGGAGCTGTTTTTT,CAWSPSAGRWTGELFF
NA,TRBV15,NA,TRBJ1-5,TGTGCCACCAGCAGAGATATGGGGGTTGGCAATCAGCCCCAGCATTTT,CATSRDMGVGNQPQHF
NA,TRBV5-1,NA,TRBJ2-2,TGCGCCAGCAGCTTGGCTGGGACTCACTCCGGGGAGCTGTTTTTT,CASSLAGTHSGELFF
TRBD1,TRBV6-2/TRBV6-3,NA,TRBJ2-4,TGTGCCAGCCACCCCGGCAGGGGGCTATGGAATACGTCCAAAAACATTCAGTACTTC,CASHPGRGLWNTSKNIQYF
TRBD1,TRBV29-1,NA,TRBJ1-2,TGCAGCGTTGAAGATTTAGGGGGCGCGAGCTACACCTTC,CSVEDLGGASYTF
NA,TRBV5-6,NA,TRBJ1-1,TGTGCCAGCAAGCGGGCTGAAGCTTTCTTT,CASKRAEAFF
NA,TRBV6-5,NA,TRBJ2-1,TGTGCCAGCAAGTCGGACCGCGCGAAGCAGTTCTTC,CASKSDRAKQFF
TRBD1,TRBV3-1,NA,TRBJ2-7,TGTGCCAGCAGCCAGGGACAGGGCTTCGCCGAGCAGTACTTC,CASSQGQGFAEQYF
NA,TRBV29-1,NA,TRBJ1-1,TGCAGCGTTGGGCAGGCCGGGATGAACACTGAAGCTTTCTTT,CSVGQAGMNTEAFF
NA,TRBV11-2,NA,TRBJ2-1,TGTGCCAGCAGCTCGGTGGGCCTCAATGAGCAGTTCTTC,CASSSVGLNEQFF
TRBD1,TRBV28,NA,TRBJ1-5,TGTGCCAGCAGTTTCCAGGGGGCAGGACAGCCCCAGCATTTT,CASSFQGAGQPQHF
NA,TRBV11-2,few,TRBJ1-5,TGTGCCAGCAGCCGGGGCGCGTATAGCAATCAGCCCCAGCATTTT,CASSRGAYSNQPQHF
NA,TRBV5-1,NA,TRBJ2-3,TGCGCCAGCAGCCTTCAATCCCTAAGCACAGATACGCAGTATTTT,CASSLQSLSTDTQYF
NA,TRBV29-1,NA,TRBJ2-7,TGCAGCGTTGGGGGCGGGGTAGGGGGAGGCGAGCAGTACTTC,CSVGGGVGGGEQYF
NA,TRBV6-1,many,TRBJ2-6,TGTGCCAGCAGTGCCTCGAGCTCTGGGGCCAACGTCCTGACTTTC,CASSASSSGANVLTF
NA,TRBV7-9,few,TRBJ1-2,TGTGCCAGCAGCTCAAACACTGACTATGGCTACACCTTC,CASSSNTDYGYTF
TRBD2,TRBV7-2,NA,TRBJ2-1,TGTGCCAGCAGCTCGCTAACTAGCGGGAGGAGGGATGAGCAGTTCTTC,CASSSLTSGRRDEQFF
NA,TRBV29-1,NA,TRBJ2-4,TGCAGCGTTGACGTTGGAGGGCAAAACATTCAGTACTTC,CSVDVGGQNIQYF
NA,TRBV20-1,NA,TRBJ1-5,TGCAGTGCTAGGAGCGTTAGCCATCAGCCCCAGCATTTT,CSARSVSHQPQHF
NA,TRBV7-2,NA,TRBJ2-1,TGTGCCAGCAGCTCCCGGGGGAGATACAATGAGCAGTTCTTC,CASSSRGRYNEQFF
NA,TRBV11-1,NA,TRBJ1-1,TGTGCCAGCAGCCAAAGGTCTGGTGGCACTGAAGCTTTCTTT,CASSQRSGGTEAFF
NA,TRBV3-1,NA,TRBJ1-2,TGTGCCAGCAGCCAACCCAATAACTATGGCTACACCTTC,CASSQPNNYGYTF
NA,TRBV3-1,few,TRBJ1-2,TGTGCCAGCAGCCAATGGCAGGGCTATGGCTACACCTTC,CASSQWQGYGYTF
NA,TRBV15,NA,TRBJ1-1,TGTGCCACCAGCATCGGTTCTGGCTCACGAGCTGAAGCTTTCTTT,CATSIGSGSRAEAFF
NA,TRBV27,few,TRBJ1-1,TGTGCCAGCAAAGGGACGGAGAACACTGAGGCTTTCTTT,CASKGTENTEAFF
NA,TRBV4-1,NA,TRBJ2-1,TGCGCCAGCAGCCAAGAACAGGGACCCGAGCAGTTCTTC,CASSQEQGPEQFF
TRBD2,TRBV7-2,few,TRBJ2-1,TGTGCCAGCAGCTTGGGACTAGCGGGACCGTTGGGGCAGTTCTTC,CASSLGLAGPLGQFF
TRBD2,TRBV29-1,NA,TRBJ2-1,TGCAGCGTTGAAGCGATGTTGGGCGGGAGGACCTACAATGAGCAGTTCTTC,CSVEAMLGGRTYNEQFF
NA,TRBV29-1,few,TRBJ1-4,TGCAGCGCCTCCTATAATGAAAAACTGTTTTTT,CSASYNEKLFF
TRBD2,TRBV5-1,NA,TRBJ2-1,TGCGCCAGCAGCTTGGGAGGTAGCGGGAGAGTTCACTACAATGAGCAGTTCTTC,CASSLGGSGRVHYNEQFF